This record covers a single TCR beta chain. Per the study methods: The assay estimated nucleated cells by amplifying reference gene primers. The method was immunoSEQ multiplex PCR; TCRdb's version includes in-frame clones alone and lacks a portion of them. D and trimming come from the DNA, and the V and J calls and clone size come from that table. Of 130,000 or so clones in the sample, more than 80% are singletons; the top ten hold more than 10%. The sample originates from a study of blood T cell repertoires in COVID-19. The wider study: The United States, Italy and Spain were the sources of the acute and convalescent COVID-19 samples. T cells, B-cell-depleted T cells, or PBMCs provided the cDNA or gDNA that served as material.

The CDR3 totals 18 residues. Deletions cut 8 bases from V and 3 bases from J, with 27 bases between. CDR1 is SGDLS and CDR2 is YYNGEE in the germline V gene. The chain is built from TRBV9 and TRBJ1-3; TRBD1 is a possible D gene (5 bases). This receptor was identified in a woman in her sixties or seventies with acute or convalescent COVID-19. Sample: peripheral blood. CDR3 bases: TGTGCCAGAACCCCGGTCGGGGGGGAGAGGGCTTTTGGAAACACCATATATTTT. It specifies CARTPVGGERAFGNTIYF.